The rows below give T cell receptor beta chains drawn from one sample of a study of T cell responses to AZD1222 COVID-19 vaccine. The repertoire was sequenced with immunoSEQ multiplex PCR; TCRdb's copy has only in-frame clones and lacks some. Of around 73,000 clones in the sample, 89% are singletons; the top ten hold 9.3%. The sequencing used peripheral blood, collected 28 days after the second AZD1222 dose. These receptors were taken from an adult who received the AZD1222 COVID-19 vaccine. CDR3s include the opening cysteine and the closing phenylalanine or tryptophan. The order of the fields is clone size, J gene, D gene, V gene, CDR3 DNA, CDR3 protein. D genes are given only for firm matches. The size entry is marked missing in some rows and otherwise reads once, few, many or a size class.

clone_size: .
j_call: TRBJ1-1
d_call: .
v_call: TRBV19
cdr3_nt: TGTGCCAGTAGTAATACAGGGAGAAGGAACACTGAAGCTTTCTTT
cdr3_aa: CASSNTGRRNTEAFF

clone_size: .
j_call: TRBJ2-7
d_call: .
v_call: TRBV27
cdr3_nt: TGTGCCAGCAGTTCCACGGGGTACGAGCAGTACTTC
cdr3_aa: CASSSTGYEQYF

clone_size: .
j_call: TRBJ1-1
d_call: .
v_call: TRBV19
cdr3_nt: TGTGCCAGTAGGGCGGGCCCGGACACTGAAGCTTTCTTT
cdr3_aa: CASRAGPDTEAFF

clone_size: .
j_call: TRBJ1-2
d_call: TRBD1
v_call: TRBV4-2
cdr3_nt: TGTGCCAGCAGCCAAGAAGGGACAGGGACCTATGGCTACACCTTC
cdr3_aa: CASSQEGTGTYGYTF

clone_size: .
j_call: TRBJ2-5
d_call: .
v_call: TRBV5-1
cdr3_nt: TGCGCCAGCAGTTCACCCGAGGGGTGGGAGACCCAGTACTTC
cdr3_aa: CASSSPEGWETQYF

clone_size: .
j_call: TRBJ2-3
d_call: .
v_call: TRBV7-2
cdr3_nt: TGTGCCAGCAGCTTAGGGATAGATACGCAGTATTTT
cdr3_aa: CASSLGIDTQYF

clone_size: .
j_call: TRBJ2-3
d_call: TRBD1
v_call: TRBV5-1
cdr3_nt: TGCGCCAGCAGGACAGGGGGAGCAAATACGCAGTATTTT
cdr3_aa: CASRTGGANTQYF

clone_size: once
j_call: TRBJ1-2
d_call: .
v_call: TRBV7-3
cdr3_nt: TGTGCCAGCAGCTTTGGCCGGGACAATAAGGGCTACACCTTC
cdr3_aa: CASSFGRDNKGYTF

clone_size: .
j_call: TRBJ2-5
d_call: .
v_call: TRBV11-3
cdr3_nt: TGTGCCAGCAGCTTATTAACCGGGGCGCGGGAGACCCAGTACTTC
cdr3_aa: CASSLLTGARETQYF

clone_size: .
j_call: TRBJ1-4
d_call: .
v_call: TRBV4-3
cdr3_nt: TGCGCCAGCAGCCAAGAAATTAATGAAAAACTGTTTTTT
cdr3_aa: CASSQEINEKLFF

clone_size: medium-sized
j_call: TRBJ2-1
d_call: .
v_call: TRBV29-1
cdr3_nt: TGCAGCGCCGTAAGCGGGCTCTCCTACAATGAGCAGTTCTTC
cdr3_aa: CSAVSGLSYNEQFF

clone_size: .
j_call: TRBJ1-1
d_call: .
v_call: TRBV11-3
cdr3_nt: TGTGCCAGCAGCTTTGACACAACATGGGCCCCCATGAACACTGAAGCTTTCTTT
cdr3_aa: CASSFDTTWAPMNTEAFF

clone_size: .
j_call: TRBJ2-3
d_call: TRBD2
v_call: TRBV5-1
cdr3_nt: TGCGCCAGTACGCGGGAGTTCGTTAGCACAGATACGCAGTATTTT
cdr3_aa: CASTREFVSTDTQYF

clone_size: .
j_call: TRBJ2-1
d_call: .
v_call: TRBV24-1
cdr3_nt: TGTGCCACCCAGGGACACGATGAGCAGTTCTTC
cdr3_aa: CATQGHDEQFF

clone_size: .
j_call: TRBJ1-3
d_call: .
v_call: TRBV30
cdr3_nt: TGTGCCTGGAGGCGGGACCGCGGCTCTGGAAACACCATATATTTT
cdr3_aa: CAWRRDRGSGNTIYF

clone_size: .
j_call: TRBJ2-2
d_call: .
v_call: TRBV7-3
cdr3_nt: TGTGCCAGCAGCCCGGGTTGGCTTCTGAACACCGGGGAGCTGTTTTTT
cdr3_aa: CASSPGWLLNTGELFF